This TCR beta chain was identified during a study of T cells in Graves' hyperthyroidism and ophthalmopathy. RNA transcripts gave rise to amplified TCR beta CDR3 regions. Initially, a first-round RT-PCR of the TCR CDR3 employed the HTBI primer set. TCRdb processed the multiplex PCR reads anew with MiXCR; each CDR3 protein has one entry. The sample includes about 840,000 distinct CDR3 sequences, 38% of them seen just once. V was clipped by 5 bases and J by 1 base, with 20 bases between them. The germline CDR1 and CDR2 sequences are SGHVS and FNYEAQ. This CDR3 has 17 residues. The TCR was taken from a man between 18 and 29 years old with Graves' hyperthyroidism. The rearrangement links TRBV7-6 to TRBJ2-5; the D gene is possibly TRBD2 (6 bases). Sequencing used blood. The CDR3 DNA reads TGTGCCAGCAGCCCATACACTAGAAGTAGCGGCCAAGAGACCCAGTACTTC. Amino acid sequence: CASSPYTRSSGQETQYF.